This TCR beta chain comes out of a study of T cell repertoires in cytomegalovirus infection. Overall study context: Indications of both CMV infection and matching HLA type were provided by public TCR beta signatures.

Study results and limitations: The cumulative frequency of public TCR beta families identified carriers of CMV plus the relevant HLA. What dominated the ex vivo response were HLA-C-restricted CMV-specific TCR beta clonotypes.

This CDR3 comprises 15 residues. Germline V gene sequence: CDR1 LNHDA, CDR2 SQIVND (reference sequence). Unmatched junction bases numbered 7, after V lost 4 bases and J lost 12 bases. This clonotype was counted a few times. Its antigen remains unidentified. TCRdb passed the reads through MiXCR, listing each CDR3 protein once. The sample carries about 740,000 distinct CDR3 sequences, roughly a third recorded once. The clonotype was recovered from a human donor in good health (CMV status not recorded). Some clones in this sample may be carry-over from other donors' samples. The sequenced sample consisted of PBMCs. V is TRBV19 and J is TRBJ2-1; 15 nucleotides line up with TRBD2. The DNA of the CDR3 is TGTGCCAGTAGTAGGACTAGCGGGGGGGCCGAGGCGCAGTTCTTC. This translates into CASSRTSGGAEAQFF.